Below, 8 T cell receptor beta chains from the same sample are listed, as sequenced in a study of sequential checkpoint blockade in melanoma. The treatment: randomized to nivolumab then ipilimumab (arm A) or the reverse (arm B). Repertoires were generated with immunoSEQ multiplex PCR, while TCRdb's copy carries only in-frame clones and drops some. The sample records 30,000 to 45,000 clones, around nine tenths being singletons. The sample consisted of CD8+ T cells sorted from blood (inferred from file names), taken from a patient given nivolumab and ipilimumab in sequence. The receptors here all came from a human donor with melanoma.

Only one count was recorded for this clone. The V call is TRBV9, the J call TRBJ1-1; D is undetermined. Germline V gene sequence: CDR1 SGDLS, CDR2 YYNGEE. V lost 4 bases to trimming and J lost 4 bases, with 14 bases between them. The CDR3 covers 14 residues. CDR3 amino acids: CASSPRVERTEAFF. The DNA for the CDR3 is TGTGCCAGCAGCCCTCGGGTCGAGCGCACTGAAGCTTTCTTT. Using reference TRBV9 and TRBJ1-1 for the parts outside the CDR3, the full variable domain is DSGVTQTPKHLITATGQRVTLRCSPRSGDLSVYWYQQSLDQGLQFLIQYYNGEERAKGNILERFSAQQFPDLHSELNLSSLELGDSALYFCASSPRVERTEAFFGQGTRLTVV.

The chain recombines TRBV7-8 with TRBJ2-1, with 15 nucleotides matching TRBD2. Trimming at V came to 4 bases and at J to 10 bases, leaving 5 bases not matched to a gene. Germline V CDR1 and CDR2: SGHVS, FQNEAQ. This CDR3 contains 15 residues. For the CDR3, the DNA is TGTGCCAGCAGCTCTTCAGGGACTAGCGGGAGGGAGCAGTTCTTC. It is translated as CASSSSGTSGREQFF.

This clone showed up just once. The chain employs TRBV9 and TRBJ1-2; D may be TRBD1 (5 bases). The CDR3 has 15 amino acids. V gave up 1 base and J gave up 3 bases, with 13 bases separating them. Germline V CDR1 and CDR2: SGDLS, YYNGEE. CDR3 in DNA: TGTGCCAGCAGCGTAAACAGGCGGGGGGACTATGGCTACACCTTC. It encodes CASSVNRRGDYGYTF.

V and J are TRBV19 and TRBJ1-1; 7 bases are a match to TRBD1. This CDR3 region has 18 residues. CDR1 and CDR2 (germline): LNHDA, SQIVND (reference sequence). Germline trimming cut 1 base from V and 0 bases from J; bases unmatched to any gene: 11. CDR3 in amino acids: CASSIARGQTQLNTEAFF. DNA for the CDR3: TGTGCCAGTAGTATAGCCCGGGGACAGACGCAATTGAACACTGAAGCTTTCTTT.

The J gene is TRBJ2-1, the V gene TRBV7-8; D might be TRBD2 (6 bases). CDR3 length: 15 residues. V was cut by 1 base and J by 0 bases, with 7 bases left in between. Per germline, CDR1 SGHVS and CDR2 FQNEAQ. CDR3 nucleotide sequence: TGTGCCAGCAGCTTAGACGGGAGCTCCTACAATGAGCAGTTCTTC. Translation: CASSLDGSSYNEQFF.

Worth noting for this clone: This likely comes from a read error, as the CDR3 has no conserved phenylalanine or tryptophan at its end. Because the CDR3's place on the DNA is in doubt, the DNA is left out and the CDR3 is given as listed by TCRdb. This chain uses TRBV4-1 with TRBJ2-4; TRBD1, as called in the table, went unchecked against the DNA. Inclusive of both ends, the CDR3 amounts to 11 amino acids. The germline V gene has CDR1 MGHRA and CDR2 YSYEKL. The chain's CDR3 is CASSQVTAATL.

For this clone: Different DNA sequences within this sample yield the same CDR3. The chain is built from TRBV5-1 and TRBJ2-1; the match to TRBD1 covers 7 bases. Germline assignment: CDR1 SGHRS and CDR2 YFSETQ. This CDR3 has 17 residues. J lost 5 bases, V lost 3 bases, and 14 bases had no gene match. Here the CDR3 DNA reads TGCGCCAGCAGCTCCCAAACGATAAGGACAGGCGACAATGAGCAGTTCTTC. It encodes CASSSQTIRTGDNEQFF. The variable domain in full, completed from reference TRBV5-1 and TRBJ2-1, reads KAGVTQTPRYLIKTRGQQVTLSCSPISGHRSVSWYQQTPGQGLQFLFEYFSETQRNKGNFPGRFSGRQFSNSRSEMNVSTLELGDSALYLCASSSQTIRTGDNEQFFGPGTRLTVL.

This clone occurred once. V and J are TRBV4-1 and TRBJ2-1, with 10 positions matching TRBD2. Per the germline V gene, CDR1 is MGHRA and CDR2 is YSYEKL. The CDR3 is 17 residues long. Unmatched junction bases numbered 6, after V lost 0 bases and J lost 4 bases. The DNA of the CDR3 is TGCGCCAGCAGCCAAGAGACCAGCGGGAGGGGGTACAATGAGCAGTTCTTC. It translates to CASSQETSGRGYNEQFF.